This TCR beta chain is from a study of vaccination effects on CD4 cells after COVID-19. CDR3 size: 17 residues. Germline V gene data show CDR1 as MGHRA and CDR2 as YSYEKL. Trimming removed 0 bases at V and 0 bases at J, with 12 bases between. TCRdb's table, derived via immunoSEQ multiplex PCR, lists solely in-frame clones and lacks some. The sample includes approximately 21,000 clones, 65% to 80% seen only once; the top ten take approximately 10%. Concerning this clone itself: The antigen is undetermined.

Using viral peptide pools, the ViraFEST assay grew out antigen-specific CD4+ T cells prior to sequencing. Investigators separated out CD4+ T cells once less than 11 days of culture had passed. All vaccine recipients tested negative for nucleocapsid antibodies and had never contracted SARS-CoV-2 infection. The chain joins TRBV4-1 to TRBJ1-5; the D is unclear. The source of this sequence is a human donor who received a COVID-19 vaccine. The sample in question was CD4+ T cells from PBMCs cultured with HCoV-NL63 spike peptides, obtained before COVID-19 vaccination. CDR3 DNA: TGCGCCAGCAGCCAAGATGGGATAGCTATTAGCAATCAGCCCCAGCATTTT. Protein product: CASSQDGIAISNQPQHF.